These 25 T cell receptor beta chains were all obtained from the same sample, sequenced in a study of blood T cell repertoires in COVID-19. TCRdb's copy holds only in-frame clones and misses some; the assay was immunoSEQ multiplex PCR. The sample holds about 200,000 clones, approximately 86% seen once. The specimen sequenced was peripheral blood. The receptors originated from a man aged 55 to 70 with acute or convalescent COVID-19.

The CDR3 loop is CASSLGGGELGRNEQFF. In DNA, the CDR3 is TGTGCCAGCAGCTTAGGGGGCGGCGAGCTGGGAAGAAATGAGCAGTTCTTC. J is TRBJ2-1 and V is TRBV9; 7 positions match TRBD1. V was pared by 4 bases and J by 7 bases, with 17 bases of the junction left unmatched. CDR3 length: 17 amino acids. The germline V gene has CDR1 SGDLS and CDR2 YYNGEE. The full variable domain, its missing parts supplied by reference TRBV9 and TRBJ2-1, is DSGVTQTPKHLITATGQRVTLRCSPRSGDLSVYWYQQSLDQGLQFLIQYYNGEERAKGNILERFSAQQFPDLHSELNLSSLELGDSALYFCASSLGGGELGRNEQFFGPGTRLTVL.

This clone was picked up a small number of times. V gene TRBV25-1 combines with J gene TRBJ2-2, with 9 bases that match TRBD1. After removal of 6 bases from V and 5 bases from J, the junction contained 7 bases not matched to a gene. Germline V lookup: CDR1 MGHDK, CDR2 SYGVNS. The CDR3 loop spans 15 amino acids. Here the CDR3 reads CASRGQGKTTGELFF. The CDR3 DNA reads TGTGCCAGCAGGGGACAGGGAAAAACAACCGGGGAGCTGTTTTTT. Based on the CDR3 plus reference TRBV25-1 and TRBJ2-2, the full variable domain is EADIYQTPRYLVIGTGKKITLECSQTMGHDKMYWYQQDPGMELHLIHYSYGVNSTEKGDLSSESTVSRIRTEHFPLTLESARPSHTSQYLCASRGQGKTTGELFFGEGSRLTVL.

The chain carries TRBV10-3 and TRBJ2-1; 11 bases fit TRBD2. Per germline, CDR1 ENHRY and CDR2 SYGVKD. V was clipped by 6 bases and J by 1 base; unmatched bases: 2. The CDR3 runs to 15 residues. The CDR3 protein is CAIRGTSGSYNEQFF. In DNA, the CDR3 is TGTGCCATCAGGGGGACTAGCGGTTCCTACAATGAGCAGTTCTTC.

V is TRBV5-1 and J is TRBJ1-2; 8 bases agree with TRBD1. V was clipped by 2 bases and J by 4 bases; unmatched bases: 10. Germline assignment: CDR1 SGHRS and CDR2 YFSETQ. There are 16 residues in the CDR3. In DNA form, the CDR3 reads TGCGCCAGCAGCTTAATAGGACAGGGAGTCCCCTATGGCTACACCTTC. Translated, it gives CASSLIGQGVPYGYTF.

The V gene is TRBV7-9, the J gene TRBJ1-5, with 8 positions matching TRBD1. V lost 5 bases to trimming and J lost 2 bases; unmatched junction nucleotides: 2. Germline V gene data show CDR1 as SEHNR and CDR2 as FQNEAQ (reference sequence). The CDR3 is 14 amino acids. CDR3 residues: CASSPGQGNQPQHF. DNA for the CDR3: TGTGCCAGCAGCCCGGGACAGGGCAATCAGCCCCAGCATTTT.

The chain links TRBV9 to TRBJ1-2; D is perhaps TRBD1 (5 bases). CDR1 and CDR2 (germline): SGDLS, YYNGEE. The V and J ends lost 3 bases and 4 bases respectively, with 19 bases between them. The CDR3 length is 16 residues. The CDR3 DNA follows: TGTGCCAGCAGCGCCTCGGGAGACAGAGGTATCTATGGCTACACCTTC. This gives the protein CASSASGDRGIYGYTF.

This chain uses TRBV7-2 with TRBJ2-7; possibly TRBD1 for D (5 bases). The CDR3 runs 12 residues. In germline, CDR1 is SGHTA, CDR2 FQGNSA. Trimming removed 2 bases from V and 6 bases from J, with 8 bases in between. The CDR3 protein is CASSLQGTEQYF. The CDR3 coding sequence is TGTGCCAGCAGCTTACAGGGAACCGAGCAGTACTTC.

This chain uses TRBV7-3 with TRBJ2-2; D possibly corresponds to TRBD1 (6 bases). The V end was cut by 5 bases, the J end by 3 bases, with 7 bases between. Germline lookup yields CDR1 SGHTA and CDR2 FQGTGA. This CDR3 region has 13 residues. The CDR3 DNA reads as TGTGCCAGCAGCAGGGGGTACACCGGGGAGCTGTTTTTT. This encodes CASSRGYTGELFF.

This clone was observed a handful of times. The gene calls are TRBV7-2 and TRBJ2-7; 8 bases agree with TRBD1. CDR3 length: 15 amino acids. CDR1 SGHTA and CDR2 FQGNSA come from the germline V gene. Trimming took 1 base from V and 6 from J; bases not matched to a gene: 8. The CDR3 region is CASSLVSAGGGEQYF. CDR3 in DNA: TGTGCCAGCAGCTTAGTGTCGGCAGGGGGCGGCGAGCAGTACTTC. The whole variable domain, filled in from reference TRBV7-2 and TRBJ2-7, reads GAGVSQSPSNKVTEKGKDVELRCDPISGHTALYWYRQSLGQGLEFLIYFQGNSAPDKSGLPSDRFSAERTGGSVSTLTIQRTQQEDSAVYLCASSLVSAGGGEQYFGPGTRLTVT.

V is TRBV7-8 and J is TRBJ1-2, with D perhaps TRBD1 (5 bases). Germline V lookup: CDR1 SGHVS, CDR2 FQNEAQ. Deletions cut 2 bases from V and 5 bases from J, with 15 bases between. The CDR3 spans 15 residues. CDR3: CASSLWGGIGYGYTF. The CDR3 DNA follows: TGTGCCAGCAGCTTATGGGGGGGGATAGGATATGGCTACACCTTC.

This rearrangement joins TRBV28 to TRBJ1-4; TRBD1 might be the D (5 bases). Germline CDR1 is MDHEN and CDR2 is SYDVKM. V gave up 5 bases and J gave up 8 bases, with 18 bases separating them. The length of the CDR3 is 15 residues. CDR3 nucleotides: TGTGCCAGCAGTGGAGGGACGGTCTGGGGCGAAAAACTGTTTTTT. It encodes CASSGGTVWGEKLFF. Complete variable domain (other parts from reference TRBV28 and TRBJ1-4): DVKVTQSSRYLVKRTGEKVFLECVQDMDHENMFWYRQDPGLGLRLIYFSYDVKMKEKGDIPEGYSVSREKKERFSLILESASTNQTSMYLCASSGGTVWGEKLFFGSGTQLSVL.

The chain has TRBV2 and TRBJ2-7, with D maybe TRBD2 (6 bases). CDR1 SNHLY and CDR2 FYNNEI come from the germline V gene. CDR3 length equals 14 residues. The germline V and J ends were trimmed by 4 bases and 7 bases, with 17 bases remaining between them. Written as DNA, the CDR3 is TGTGCCAGCAGTGCGCGTCAGGGAGGAGGAGAGCAGTACTTC. This codes for CASSARQGGGEQYF.

The rearrangement joins TRBV9 to TRBJ2-1; the D gene is possibly TRBD1 (5 bases). V was trimmed by 4 bases and J by 6 bases, leaving 11 bases between them. CDR1 and CDR2 (germline): SGDLS, YYNGEE. This CDR3 comprises 13 residues. CDR3 protein: CASSSRTTNEQFF. The CDR3 DNA reads TGTGCCAGCAGCTCTCGGACAACCAATGAGCAGTTCTTC.

In nucleotides, the CDR3 is TGCGCCAGCAGCTTGTTTCTAGGGGTAAATGAAAAACTGTTTTTT. It is translated as CASSLFLGVNEKLFF. The J gene is TRBJ1-4, the V gene TRBV5-1, with D possibly matching TRBD1 (5 bases). Germline V gene sequence: CDR1 SGHRS, CDR2 YFSETQ. The CDR3 is 15 residues long. Trimming took off 1 base at V and 5 bases at J, with 12 bases between the two ends.

This rearrangement joins TRBV4-2 to TRBJ1-2; no definite D call. Germline values: CDR1 LGHNA, CDR2 YNFKEQ. This CDR3 is built from 19 residues. Trimming left V 0 bases short and J 0 bases short, with 20 bases between. Written as DNA, the CDR3 is TGTGCCAGCAGCCAAGAAGGCGCGGGCAGGCACCCAGCTAACTATGGCTACACCTTC. Translating gives CASSQEGAGRHPANYGYTF.

This chain links TRBV4-3 with TRBJ2-5; 10 nucleotides align to TRBD1. This CDR3 region has 15 residues. The V gene's germline CDR1 is LGHNA and CDR2 YSLEER. Germline trimming cut 4 bases from V and 4 bases from J; bases unmatched to any gene: 6. The CDR3 spells CASSPGQGVPETQYF. In DNA, the CDR3 is TGCGCCAGCAGCCCCGGACAGGGGGTTCCAGAGACCCAGTACTTC.

This clone has only a few counts. V usage is TRBV5-4 and J usage is TRBJ1-2; D unclear. The CDR3 is made up of 14 amino acids. V lost 0 bases and J 3 bases, leaving 9 bases between the germline ends. Germline CDR1 and CDR2: SGHNT and YYREEE (reference sequence). CDR3 coding DNA: TGTGCCAGCAGCTTGGATATGGGAGACTATGGCTACACCTTC. Amino acid sequence: CASSLDMGDYGYTF. Using reference TRBV5-4 and TRBJ1-2 for the parts outside the CDR3, the full variable domain is ETGVTQSPTHLIKTRGQQVTLRCSSQSGHNTVSWYQQALGQGPQFIFQYYREEENGRGNFPPRFSGLQFPNYSSELNVNALELDDSALYLCASSLDMGDYGYTFGSGTRLTVV.

The V and J genes are TRBV27 and TRBJ1-5; 7 bases are shared with TRBD1. This CDR3 is built from 18 residues. Losses at the gene ends were 8 bases for V and 1 base for J; bases not matched to a gene: 17. Germline values: CDR1 MNHEY, CDR2 SMNVEV (reference sequence). The CDR3 region is CASRSAARETGSNQPQHF. CDR3 nucleotide sequence: TGTGCCAGCCGCTCTGCAGCCCGAGAGACAGGGAGCAATCAGCCCCAGCATTTT.

The V and J genes are TRBV13 and TRBJ2-7; D unclear. Per the germline V gene, CDR1 is PRHDT and CDR2 is FYEKMQ (reference sequence). The CDR3 loop spans 15 amino acids. With 0 bases removed from V and 0 bases from J, the gap between germline ends came to 9 bases. CDR3 sequence: CASSLGSQVSYEQYF. The CDR3 DNA reads TGTGCCAGCAGCTTAGGATCCCAGGTCTCCTACGAGCAGTACTTC.

The chain recombines TRBV29-1 with TRBJ1-1; a weak D match, TRBD1 (6 bases). The CDR3 length is 13 residues. Between the trimmed V and J ends, which lost 6 bases and 7 bases, there was a span of 18 bases. The V gene's germline CDR1 is SQVTM and CDR2 ANQGSEA. The CDR3 DNA is TGCAGCGTCTTTGGCGGGGGGCAGGTTGAAGCTTTCTTT. The encoded protein is CSVFGGGQVEAFF.

The table lists this clone with a count of one. J is TRBJ1-1 and V is TRBV5-8, with a weak D call TRBD1 (5 bases). V lost 1 base, J lost 0 bases, and 10 bases lay in between. CDR1 and CDR2 from the germline V gene are SGHTS and YDEGEE. The CDR3 totals 15 residues. The CDR3 DNA is TGTGCCAGCAGCTTGTGGCCAGGGATGAACACTGAAGCTTTCTTT. Amino acids: CASSLWPGMNTEAFF.

J is TRBJ2-7 and V is TRBV6-5, with TRBD1 identical over 9 bases. Germline V lookup: CDR1 MNHEY, CDR2 SVGAGI. V lost 10 bases, J lost 5 bases, and 12 bases stayed unmatched. This CDR3 comprises 14 residues. CDR3 loop: CATSSGTGNNEQYF. The CDR3 DNA reads TGTGCCACTTCCTCCGGGACAGGGAACAACGAGCAGTACTTC.

The chain recombines TRBV5-8 with TRBJ1-6; perhaps TRBD1 as D (5 bases). The CDR3 consists of 15 residues. V gave up 4 bases and J gave up 6 bases, with 14 bases separating them. In germline, CDR1 is SGHTS, CDR2 YDEGEE. CDR3 region: CASSPRGTGNSPLHF. The CDR3 DNA is TGTGCCAGCAGCCCCCGGGGGACGGGTAATTCACCCCTCCACTTT. The full variable domain, completed using reference TRBV5-8 and TRBJ1-6, is EAGVTQSPTHLIKTRGQQATLRCSPISGHTSVYWYQQALGLGLQFLLWYDEGEERNRGNFPPRFSGRQFPNYSSELNVNALELEDSALYLCASSPRGTGNSPLHFGNGTRLTVT.

The genes are TRBV3-1 (or the pseudogene TRBV3-2) and TRBJ2-3; D is perhaps TRBD1 (6 bases). The CDR3 extends over 16 amino acids. V was clipped by 4 bases and J by 2 bases, with 16 bases between them. Germline CDR1 and CDR2: LGHDT and YNNKEL (reference sequence). CDR3 region: CASSPPPGHFTDTQYF. The DNA of the CDR3 is TGTGCCAGCAGCCCTCCACCGGGACACTTCACAGATACGCAGTATTTT.

This chain connects TRBV4-1 to TRBJ1-1; D is perhaps TRBD1 (6 bases). The V and J ends lost 0 bases and 4 bases respectively, with 12 bases between them. CDR1 is MGHRA, CDR2 YSYEKL, per germline. The CDR3 loop spans 15 amino acids. CDR3 DNA: TGCGCCAGCAGCCAAGAAAAGGGGGGGACCACTGAAGCTTTCTTT. This encodes CASSQEKGGTTEAFF.